This record covers a single T cell receptor (beta chain). Its antigen remains unidentified. Base qualities are not recorded, but no much larger clone differs from it by a single base. Library generation was performed with 5' RACE. Sequencing was performed on an Illumina HiSeq 2000. Template switching introduced a universal primer binding site; the final cDNA contained a unique molecular identifier, enabling accurate counting of TCR cDNA molecules. First-strand cDNA for TCR alpha and beta chains was synthesized from specific primers in the conserved constant-segment region. To control for contamination, every cDNA library was double barcoded, receiving both a SMART-Mk sample barcode and Illumina barcodes. TruSeq adapter sequences, together with Illumina sample barcodes, were added in two successive PCR steps. TCR alpha and beta cDNA libraries were sequenced on the Illumina HiSeq platform with custom primers. On the study's bioinformatics: Raw reads were processed with MiGEC to extract unique molecular identifiers, and MiXCR was used to determine CDR3 positions. For each individual, recombination models were inferred using an EM algorithm with the repgenHMM and IGoR tools. Shared clonotypes were analyzed with the tcR package in R, and sharing was normalized by the product of cloneset sizes. To study raw recombination free of thymic and clonal selection effects, out-of-frame nonproductive sequences were analyzed. The public reads were reanalyzed by TCRdb: fastp trimming at Q25, MiXCR alignment, in-frame beta chains only. Each entry is one CDR3 protein sequence, shown with its most common DNA and genes. TCRdb's processing, not the authors' own work, is the source of the V and J calls. The sample table shows approximately 1.8 million distinct CDR3 sequences, and less than 40% are seen once. 0.25% to 0.3% of the sample rests with the top ten.

Only healthy Caucasian donors were included. Trimming costs V 5 bases and J 1 base, and their ends lie 8 bases apart. The germline V gene provides CDR1 SGHTA and CDR2 FQGNSA. The CDR3 has 13 amino acids, counting the end cysteine and phenylalanine. Just the 39-base CDR3 DNA is kept, in frame starting at base 1. This record belongs to a study of identical twins (dated by TCRdb to 2015 to 2016). Broadly, across the study: TCR alpha and beta repertoires from monozygotic twins, unrelated adults of various ages and cord blood were deep-sequenced to test whether fetal clonotypes persist. To rule out contamination, the twin experiments were replicated at different times with different library preparation protocols.

What the research found in general, with its limitations: A weaker excess of twin sharing was found in beta out-of-frame sequences because the signal-to-noise ratio was lowered by fewer shared sequences. Zero-insertion analyses could be partly confounded by invariant T cells such as MAIT and iNKT, although diverse VJ usage argued against such confounding for most clonotypes. Compared with coincidental sharing between unrelated individuals, out-of-frame TCR alpha sequences shared between twins showed an excess of sequences with low generation probability. Because the same donors could not be followed over many years, the conclusions depended on cross-sectional statistical analysis. Out-of-frame TCR alpha sharing in monozygotic twins was systematically underestimated by recombination models, whereas sharing between unrelated individuals was in agreement with the recombination models. Fewer insertions were carried by abundant cord blood beta clonotypes, a similar but weaker trend appeared in young adult naive repertoires, and no such trend appeared in memory repertoires.

In this chain, TRBV7-2 is recombined with TRBJ1-1, with the D gene not clear enough to name. The sequencing input was cord blood. This receptor was taken from a newborn girl in good health. The DNA sequence is TGTGCCAGCAGCCCCCAGCCGAACACTGAAGCTTTCTTT. This is translated as CASSPQPNTEAFF.